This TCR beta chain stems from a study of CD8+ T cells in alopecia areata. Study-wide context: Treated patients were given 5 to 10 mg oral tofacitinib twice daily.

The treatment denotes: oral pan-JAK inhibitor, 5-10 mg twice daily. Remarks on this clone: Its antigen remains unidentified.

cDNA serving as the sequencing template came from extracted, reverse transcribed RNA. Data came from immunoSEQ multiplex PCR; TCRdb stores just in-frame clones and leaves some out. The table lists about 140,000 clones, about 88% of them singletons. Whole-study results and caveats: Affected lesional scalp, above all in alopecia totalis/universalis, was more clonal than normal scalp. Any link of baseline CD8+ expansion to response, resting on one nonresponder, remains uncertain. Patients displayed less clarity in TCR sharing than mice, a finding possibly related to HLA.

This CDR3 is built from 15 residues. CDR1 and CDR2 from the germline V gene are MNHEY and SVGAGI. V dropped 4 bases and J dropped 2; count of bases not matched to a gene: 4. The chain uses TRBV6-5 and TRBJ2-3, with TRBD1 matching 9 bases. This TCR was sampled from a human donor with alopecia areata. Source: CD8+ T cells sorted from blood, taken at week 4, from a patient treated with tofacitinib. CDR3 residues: CASSWTGETTDTQYF. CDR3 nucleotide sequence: TGTGCCAGCAGTTGGACAGGGGAAACCACAGATACGCAGTATTTT.